The 8 T cell receptor beta chains given below trace back to one sample, sequenced in a study of blood T cells in healthy people across ages. The second PCR ran roughly 7 to 12 cycles with a sample-barcoded 5' primer and J-beta primers. TCRdb independently ran MiXCR on the 5' RACE reads; one entry per CDR3 protein. The sample contains 800,000 to 950,000 distinct CDR3 sequences, roughly 50% of which appear only once. The specimen was blood. The origin of the receptors is a man aged 25-40 years in good health.

This clonotype has just a few counts. This chain joins TRBV12-3 or TRBV12-4 and TRBJ2-3; 9 positions agree with TRBD1. The V segment lost 1 base and the J segment 10 bases; nucleotides outside the gene matches: 15. The CDR3 spans 17 residues. CDR3 loop: CASSLEGQGPSVGAQYF. The CDR3 DNA follows: TGTGCCAGCAGTTTAGAGGGACAGGGCCCCTCGGTGGGTGCGCAGTATTTT.

The chain uses TRBV10-3 and TRBJ2-3, with D tentatively TRBD1 (6 bases). The CDR3 has 13 amino acids. CDR1 and CDR2 (germline): ENHRY, SYGVKD. V lost 3 bases and J 3 bases, leaving 7 bases between the germline ends. CDR3: CAISERGTDTQYF. The CDR3 DNA reads TGTGCCATCAGTGAAAGGGGGACAGATACGCAGTATTTT.

The rearrangement links TRBV25-1 to TRBJ1-2, with 7 bases fitting TRBD1. The germline CDR1 and CDR2 sequences are MGHDK and SYGVNS. The ends lost 6 bases at V and 0 bases at J; junction bases unmatched: 1. The CDR3 is 13 residues long. The CDR3 region is CASRGQTNYGYTF. The CDR3 DNA is TGTGCCAGCAGGGGACAGACTAACTATGGCTACACCTTC.

This clonotype was seen a handful of times. This chain connects TRBV28 to TRBJ2-5; D tentatively reads TRBD1 or TRBD2 (6 bases each). The CDR3 totals 16 residues. The ends were cut back, 5 bases at V and 1 base at J, with 17 bases in the middle. Germline CDR1 and CDR2: MDHEN and SYDVKM. The CDR3, as DNA: TGTGCCAGCAGTCCAACCCTTGGGGGGCCCCAAGAGACCCAGTACTTC. Its translation is CASSPTLGGPQETQYF.

The rearrangement uses TRBV5-1 and TRBJ1-4; 7 nucleotides match TRBD1. Germline V lookup: CDR1 SGHRS, CDR2 YFSETQ. After removal of 4 bases from V and 4 bases from J, the junction contained 4 bases not matched to a gene. CDR3 length: 14 residues. The CDR3 DNA reads as TGCGCCAGCAGCACACGGGACAGTAATGAAAAACTGTTTTTT. It is translated as CASSTRDSNEKLFF.

The gene calls are TRBV11-2 and TRBJ2-3; 7 nucleotides align to TRBD2. Germline V gene data show CDR1 as SGHAT and CDR2 as FQNNGV. The CDR3 is 15 residues long. J lost 1 base, V lost 4 bases, and 5 bases had no gene match. The CDR3 region has the DNA TGTGCCAGCAGCTCCGGACTAGGGGGCACAGATACGCAGTATTTT. Protein product: CASSSGLGGTDTQYF.

This rearrangement joins TRBV19 to TRBJ2-3; D remains ambiguous. V was trimmed by 6 bases and J by 4 bases, leaving 8 bases between them. The CDR3 is 12 residues long. Germline V gene sequence: CDR1 LNHDA, CDR2 SQIVND (reference sequence). CDR3 residues: CASSTVADTQYF. The CDR3 nucleotides read TGTGCCAGTAGCACGGTCGCAGATACGCAGTATTTT.

This sequence joins TRBV5-1 and TRBJ2-4; weak D call: TRBD1 (5 bases). The CDR3 length is 15 residues. Between the trimmed V and J ends, which lost 0 bases and 6 bases, there was a span of 13 bases. The germline CDR1 and CDR2 sequences are SGHRS and YFSETQ. CDR3 region: CASSLGPTASNIQYF. In nucleotides, the CDR3 is TGCGCCAGCAGCTTGGGCCCGACAGCATCAAACATTCAGTACTTC.